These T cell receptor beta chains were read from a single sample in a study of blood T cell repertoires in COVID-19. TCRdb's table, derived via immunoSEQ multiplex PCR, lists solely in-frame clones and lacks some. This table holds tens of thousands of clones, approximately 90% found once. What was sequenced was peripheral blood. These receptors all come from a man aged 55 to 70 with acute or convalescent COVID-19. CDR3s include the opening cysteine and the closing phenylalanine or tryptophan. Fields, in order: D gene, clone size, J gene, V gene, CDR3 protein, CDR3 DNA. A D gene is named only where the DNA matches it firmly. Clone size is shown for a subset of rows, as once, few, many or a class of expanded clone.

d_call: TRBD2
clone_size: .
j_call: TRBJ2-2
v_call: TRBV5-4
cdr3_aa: CASRREGPNTGELFF
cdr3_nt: TGTGCCAGCAGACGGGAGGGCCCGAACACCGGGGAGCTGTTTTTT

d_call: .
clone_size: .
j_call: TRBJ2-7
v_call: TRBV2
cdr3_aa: CASKVAGEQYF
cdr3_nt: TGTGCCAGCAAGGTGGCAGGGGAGCAGTACTTC

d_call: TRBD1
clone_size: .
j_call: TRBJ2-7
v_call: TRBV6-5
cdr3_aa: CASVRDRGDEQYF
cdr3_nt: TGTGCCAGCGTTCGGGACAGGGGGGACGAGCAGTACTTC

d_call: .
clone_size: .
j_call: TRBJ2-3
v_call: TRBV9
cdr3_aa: CASTGRGAPDTQYF
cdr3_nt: TGTGCCAGCACCGGCCGGGGGGCCCCAGATACGCAGTATTTT

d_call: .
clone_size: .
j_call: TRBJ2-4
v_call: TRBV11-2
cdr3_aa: CASSLVYLAKNIQYF
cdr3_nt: TGTGCCAGCAGCTTAGTCTACCTAGCCAAAAACATTCAGTACTTC

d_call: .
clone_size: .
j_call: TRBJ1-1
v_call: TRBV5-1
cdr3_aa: CASSLSQNTEAFF
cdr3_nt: TGCGCCAGCAGCTTGTCCCAGAACACTGAAGCTTTCTTT

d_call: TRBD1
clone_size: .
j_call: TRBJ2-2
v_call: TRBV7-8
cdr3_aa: CASSFLRGQGVTRGTGELFF
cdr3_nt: TGTGCCAGCAGCTTTTTAAGGGGACAGGGGGTGACGAGGGGCACCGGGGAGCTGTTTTTT

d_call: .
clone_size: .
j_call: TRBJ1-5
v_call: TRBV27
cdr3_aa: CASTRWGDSNQPQHF
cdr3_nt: TGTGCCAGCACCAGATGGGGGGATAGCAATCAGCCCCAGCATTTT

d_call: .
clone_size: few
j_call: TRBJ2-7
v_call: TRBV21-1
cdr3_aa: CANPGQHFCEQYF
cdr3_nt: TGTGCCAACCCGGGACAGCACTTCTGCGAGCAGTACTTC

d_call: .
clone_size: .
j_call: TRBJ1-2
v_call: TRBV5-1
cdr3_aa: CASSPRGGFSAGGYTF
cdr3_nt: TGCGCCAGCAGCCCCCGGGGGGGCTTCTCAGCGGGGGGCTACACCTTC

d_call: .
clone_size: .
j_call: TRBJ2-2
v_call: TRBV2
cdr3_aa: CASSNRGGTGELFF
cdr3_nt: TGTGCCAGCAGCAACAGGGGGGGTACCGGGGAGCTGTTTTTT

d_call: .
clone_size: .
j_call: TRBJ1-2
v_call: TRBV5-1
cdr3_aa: CASSLDGAGRGYTF
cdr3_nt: TGCGCCAGCAGCTTGGATGGGGCCGGGCGGGGCTACACCTTC

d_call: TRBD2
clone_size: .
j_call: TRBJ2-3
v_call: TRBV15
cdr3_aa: CATSAGLAGATDTQYF
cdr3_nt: TGTGCCACCAGCGCGGGACTAGCGGGGGCCACAGATACGCAGTATTTT

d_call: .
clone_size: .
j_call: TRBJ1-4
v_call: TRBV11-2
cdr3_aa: CASSPGLTNEKLFF
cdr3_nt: TGTGCCAGCAGCCCGGGATTAACTAATGAAAAACTGTTTTTT

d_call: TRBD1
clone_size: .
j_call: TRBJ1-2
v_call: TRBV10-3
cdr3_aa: CAISDRDRGNGYTF
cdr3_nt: TGTGCCATCAGTGACCGGGACAGGGGAAATGGCTACACCTTC

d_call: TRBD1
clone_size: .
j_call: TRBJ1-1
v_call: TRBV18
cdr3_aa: CASSPVHNSGTVNTEAFF
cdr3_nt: TGTGCCAGCTCACCAGTTCATAACTCAGGGACAGTGAACACTGAAGCTTTCTTT

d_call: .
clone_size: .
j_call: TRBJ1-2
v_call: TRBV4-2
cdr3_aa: CASSQDDTYGYTF
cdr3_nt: TGTGCCAGCAGCCAGGATGACACCTATGGCTACACCTTC

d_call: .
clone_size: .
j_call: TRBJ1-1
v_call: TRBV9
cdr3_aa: CASSVDPTGNTEAFF
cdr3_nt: TGTGCCAGCAGCGTCGACCCCACAGGGAACACTGAAGCTTTCTTT

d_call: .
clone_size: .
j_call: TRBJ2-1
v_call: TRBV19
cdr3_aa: CATQLGWGAYNEQFF
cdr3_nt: TGTGCCACCCAACTAGGGTGGGGGGCCTACAATGAGCAGTTCTTC

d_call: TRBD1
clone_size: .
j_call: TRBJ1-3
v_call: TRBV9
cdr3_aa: CASSGTGTVVSGNTIYF
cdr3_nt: TGTGCCAGCAGCGGGACCGGGACAGTTGTCTCTGGAAACACCATATATTTT

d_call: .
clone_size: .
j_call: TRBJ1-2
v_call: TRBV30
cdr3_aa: CAWSTGHNYGYTF
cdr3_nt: TGTGCCTGGAGTACGGGACACAACTATGGCTACACCTTC

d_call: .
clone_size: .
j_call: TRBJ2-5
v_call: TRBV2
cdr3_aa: CASSELQQGMGETQYF
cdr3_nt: TGTGCCAGCAGTGAGTTGCAGCAGGGAATGGGAGAGACCCAGTACTTC

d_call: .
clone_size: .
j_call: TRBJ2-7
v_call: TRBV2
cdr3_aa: CASKGDRVGEQYF
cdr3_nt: TGTGCCAGCAAGGGAGACCGGGTCGGTGAGCAGTACTTC

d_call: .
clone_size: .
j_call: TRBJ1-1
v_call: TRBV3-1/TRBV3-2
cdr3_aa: CASKRGGPNTEAFF
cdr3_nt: TGTGCCAGCAAAAGGGGGGGCCCGAACACTGAAGCTTTCTTT

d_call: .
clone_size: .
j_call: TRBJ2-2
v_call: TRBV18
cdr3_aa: CASSPLIPGGEELFF
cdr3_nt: TGTGCCAGCTCACCACTAATTCCGGGGGGCGAGGAGCTGTTTTTT

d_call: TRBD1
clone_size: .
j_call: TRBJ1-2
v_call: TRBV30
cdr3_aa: CAWSLRTGTANYGYTF
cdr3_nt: TGTGCCTGGAGTCTCAGAACCGGGACAGCTAACTATGGCTACACCTTC

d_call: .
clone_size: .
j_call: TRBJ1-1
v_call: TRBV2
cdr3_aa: CASSMDTAWRNTEAFF
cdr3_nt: TGTGCCAGCAGCATGGACACGGCTTGGAGGAACACTGAAGCTTTCTTT

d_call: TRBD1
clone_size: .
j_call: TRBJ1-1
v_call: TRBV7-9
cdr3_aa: CASSTGTEKEAFF
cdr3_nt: TGTGCCAGCAGTACCGGGACAGAGAAAGAAGCTTTCTTT

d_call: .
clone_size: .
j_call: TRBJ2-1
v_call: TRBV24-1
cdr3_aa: CATSDIRGLSYNEQFF
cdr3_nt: TGTGCCACCAGTGATATCCGGGGACTCTCCTACAATGAGCAGTTCTTC

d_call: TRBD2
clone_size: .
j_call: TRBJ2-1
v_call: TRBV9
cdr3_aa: CASSPGSGGAINEQFF
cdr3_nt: TGTGCCAGCAGCCCAGGAAGCGGGGGGGCTATAAATGAGCAGTTCTTC

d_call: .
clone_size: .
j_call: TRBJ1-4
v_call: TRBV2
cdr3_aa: CASGQGALGEKLFF
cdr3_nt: TGTGCCTCAGGCCAGGGTGCATTGGGTGAAAAACTGTTTTTT

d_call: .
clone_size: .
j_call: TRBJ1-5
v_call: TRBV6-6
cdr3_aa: CASSSAGLRSNQPQHF
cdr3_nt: TGTGCCAGCAGTTCGGCAGGGTTGAGGAGCAATCAGCCCCAGCATTTT

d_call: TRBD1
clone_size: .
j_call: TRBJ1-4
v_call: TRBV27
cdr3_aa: CASSFGGGEDEKLFF
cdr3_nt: TGTGCCAGCAGTTTTGGAGGGGGCGAGGATGAAAAACTGTTTTTT